One sample yielded the 30 T cell receptor beta chains listed below, sequenced in a study of control samples from healthy donors and cancer patients (dated by TCRdb to about 2020). Receptor amplification or capture employed the immunoSEQ multiplex PCR assay. TCRdb retrieved this table from immuneACCESS and kept in-frame rearrangements only. Not all clones are present; in checked studies, unresolved V genes account for under half, and no reason is known for the remainder. The sample records more than 95,000 clones, roughly 86% of which are singletons. The ten largest account for roughly 3% of the sample. The sequenced sample was blood. Receptor source: a man aged 55 to 69 in good health.

V is TRBV6-5 and J is TRBJ1-6; the match to TRBD1 covers 9 bases. This CDR3 has 15 amino acids. Germline V gene data show CDR1 as MNHEY and CDR2 as SVGAGI. Trimming at V came to 0 bases and at J to 9 bases, leaving 3 bases not matched to a gene. The CDR3 nucleotides are TGTGCCAGCAGTTACTCGGACAGGGGACGTTCACCCCTCCACTTT. Its translation is CASSYSDRGRSPLHF.

CDR3 residues: CASSFAENYGYTF. The CDR3 DNA reads as TGTGCCAGCAGTTTTGCCGAAAACTATGGCTACACCTTC. The chain combines TRBV5-4 with TRBJ1-2; D remains unclear. Trimming stripped 5 bases from V and 2 bases from J, with 10 bases between. Germline V gene data show CDR1 as SGHNT and CDR2 as YYREEE (reference sequence). This CDR3 spans 13 amino acids.

The chain uses TRBV19 and TRBJ1-1, with D maybe TRBD1 (5 bases). Germline V gene data show CDR1 as LNHDA and CDR2 as SQIVND (reference sequence). V lost 5 bases and J lost 6, with 16 bases in between. This CDR3 region has 14 residues. The CDR3 DNA is TGTGCCAGTAGTTTTCCTCAGGGTCCTGCTGAAGCTTTCTTT. This encodes CASSFPQGPAEAFF.

This chain uses TRBV6-5 with TRBJ2-7, with 9 bases lining up with TRBD2. With 8 bases clipped from V and 2 bases from J, the junction kept 7 bases outside the gene matches. Germline V CDR1 and CDR2: MNHEY, SVGAGI. The CDR3 is 14 residues long. CDR3 sequence: CASGSGGPTYEQYF. The CDR3 coding sequence is TGTGCCAGCGGCAGCGGGGGGCCAACCTACGAGCAGTACTTC.

The chain has TRBV3-1 (or the pseudogene TRBV3-2) and TRBJ1-1; 9 nucleotides align to TRBD1. The V gene's germline CDR1 is LGHDT and CDR2 YNNKEL (reference sequence). This CDR3 is built from 14 residues. Trimming cost V 5 bases and J 5 bases; bases outside gene matches: 6. The CDR3 DNA follows: TGTGCCAGCAGCTTGCGGACAGGGGAGACTGAAGCTTTCTTT. The encoded protein is CASSLRTGETEAFF.

This clone was counted only a few times. This sequence joins TRBV7-2 and TRBJ1-3; the D gene is possibly TRBD1 (6 bases). Between the trimmed V and J ends, which lost 6 bases and 0 bases, there was a span of 9 bases. This CDR3 is built from 14 residues. CDR1 is SGHTA, CDR2 FQGNSA, per germline. CDR3 in amino acids: CASRRTASGNTIYF. Here the CDR3 DNA reads TGTGCCAGCAGGCGGACAGCCTCTGGAAACACCATATATTTT.

The chain uses TRBV7-2 and TRBJ1-2; D ambiguous. The V gene's germline CDR1 is SGHTA and CDR2 FQGNSA. There are 14 residues in the CDR3. V dropped 3 bases and J dropped 2 bases, with 10 bases sitting between them. The CDR3 here is CASSFGRRNYGYTF. DNA for the CDR3: TGTGCCAGCAGCTTCGGTCGACGGAACTATGGCTACACCTTC.

The chain carries TRBV20-1 and TRBJ1-2, with a tentative D call TRBD1 (5 bases). This CDR3 comprises 14 residues. Trimming removed 3 bases from V and 0 bases from J, with 11 bases in between. Germline assignment: CDR1 DFQATT and CDR2 SNEGSKA (reference sequence). CDR3 region: CSASRQGPNYGYTF. In DNA form, the CDR3 reads TGCAGTGCTAGTCGGCAGGGCCCTAACTATGGCTACACCTTC.

The chain is built from TRBV27 and TRBJ1-4; 7 bases are a match to TRBD1. The CDR3 has 16 amino acids. Germline CDR1 reads MNHEY; CDR2 reads SMNVEV (reference sequence). The V gene end was trimmed by 3 bases and the J gene end by 3 bases; junction bases not matched to a gene: 7. CDR3 coding DNA: TGTGCCAGCAGTTTTGTTTCGACAGGGTCTAATGAAAAACTGTTTTTT. Residues: CASSFVSTGSNEKLFF.

V is TRBV28 and J is TRBJ2-3; 7 nucleotides align to TRBD2. CDR3 length: 13 amino acids. With V trimmed by 6 bases and J by 4 bases, 4 bases remained unmatched. Germline V gene lookup returns CDR1 MDHEN and CDR2 SYDVKM. The DNA of the CDR3 is TGTGCCAGCAGAAATGGGGGGGCAGATACGCAGTATTTT. Encoded protein: CASRNGGADTQYF.

This chain links TRBV20-1 with TRBJ1-5; D is unclear. The CDR3 has 15 residues. V dropped 5 bases and J dropped 0 bases, with 14 bases sitting between them. Germline V gives CDR1 DFQATT, CDR2 SNEGSKA (reference sequence). The CDR3 coding sequence is TGCAGTGCTCGTGGAGAAAACACTAGCAATCAGCCCCAGCATTTT. Translating it yields CSARGENTSNQPQHF.

The CDR3 spells CASSTSTDTQYF. Written as DNA, the CDR3 is TGTGCCAGCAGTACAAGCACAGATACGCAGTATTTT. The V and J genes are TRBV12-3 or TRBV12-4 and TRBJ2-3; D gene uncertain. The CDR3 runs 12 residues. V was shortened by 5 bases and J by 0 bases, with 3 bases between the two germline ends.

V and J are TRBV7-2 and TRBJ1-3; tentatively, D is TRBD1 (5 bases). The CDR3 loop spans 15 amino acids. Germline lookup yields CDR1 SGHTA and CDR2 FQGNSA. V lost 6 bases and J lost 2, with 14 bases in between. The CDR3 bases are TGTGCCAGCAGGGCAGGGTATGGGGCTGGAAACACCATATATTTT. This codes for CASRAGYGAGNTIYF.

The gene calls are TRBV2 and TRBJ2-6, with a weak D call TRBD2 (5 bases). CDR3 length equals 15 residues. The germline V gene encodes CDR1 SNHLY and CDR2 FYNNEI. The germline V and J ends were trimmed by 6 bases and 1 base, with 10 bases remaining between them. DNA for the CDR3: TGTGCCAGCAGATCGGACTTTTCTGGGGCCAACGTCCTGACTTTC. It encodes CASRSDFSGANVLTF. Filled out from reference TRBV2 and TRBJ2-6, the complete variable domain reads EPEVTQTPSHQVTQMGQEVILRCVPISNHLYFYWYRQILGQKVEFLVSFYNNEISEKSEIFDDQFSVERPDGSNFTLKIRSTKLEDSAMYFCASRSDFSGANVLTFGAGSRLTVL.

V and J are TRBV18 and TRBJ2-3, with D unclear. V was pared by 1 base and J by 3 bases, with 11 bases between. The CDR3 spans 15 residues. Germline CDR1 reads KGHSH; CDR2 reads LQKENI. In DNA form, the CDR3 reads TGTGCCAGCTCACCACAGGGTTTCCCAACAGATACGCAGTATTTT. It translates to CASSPQGFPTDTQYF.

The gene calls are TRBV4-3 and TRBJ1-1, with D possibly TRBD1 on 5 matching bases. CDR3 size: 16 residues. The V and J ends lost 1 base and 4 bases respectively, with 16 bases between them. The germline CDR1 and CDR2 sequences are LGHNA and YSLEER. The CDR3 nucleotides are TGCGCCAGCAGCCAAGGTTCCGGGGCCCAGACCACTGAAGCTTTCTTT. This translates into CASSQGSGAQTTEAFF.

The V gene is TRBV11-3, the J gene TRBJ2-3; D might be TRBD2 (5 bases). With 7 bases removed from V and 2 bases from J, the gap between germline ends came to 10 bases. The CDR3 consists of 13 residues. CDR1 and CDR2 (germline): SGHNT, YENEEA. Here the CDR3 reads CASTSGITDTQYF. The DNA for the CDR3 is TGTGCCAGCACTTCGGGAATCACAGATACGCAGTATTTT.

V and J are TRBV5-4 and TRBJ1-1; TRBD1 might be the D (6 bases). The length of the CDR3 is 15 residues. V shed 2 bases and J shed 4 bases, with 15 bases lying between them. The germline V gene encodes CDR1 SGHNT and CDR2 YYREEE (reference sequence). The CDR3 loop reads CASSLGQGWGTEAFF. The CDR3, as DNA: TGTGCCAGCAGCTTAGGGCAGGGGTGGGGCACTGAAGCTTTCTTT.

This chain links TRBV24-1 with TRBJ2-7, with a weak D call TRBD1 (5 bases). Germline values: CDR1 KGHDR, CDR2 SFDVKD. Trimming cost V 5 bases and J 0 bases, with 19 bases left between them. The CDR3 sequence is 17 residues long. The CDR3 here is CATSAPPPTASSYEQYF. Here the CDR3 DNA reads TGTGCCACCAGTGCTCCCCCCCCGACAGCCAGCTCCTACGAGCAGTACTTC.

The chain is built from TRBV3-1 (or the pseudogene TRBV3-2) and TRBJ1-5; 7 nucleotides align to TRBD1. The CDR3 runs 14 residues. Losses at the gene ends were 6 bases for V and 1 base for J; bases not matched to a gene: 3. Germline CDR1 LGHDT, CDR2 YNNKEL (reference sequence). As DNA, the CDR3 is TGTGCCAGCAGACTACAGGGGAGCAATCAGCCCCAGCATTTT. Residues: CASRLQGSNQPQHF.

The V gene is TRBV21-1, the J gene TRBJ2-2. TRBV21-1 is marked as a pseudogene. The length of the CDR3 is 15 residues. CDR3 coding DNA: TGTGCCAGCAGCTACCCGGGTGGGGGGCCCGGGGAGCTGTTTTTT. It codes for CASSYPGGGPGELFF.

The chain couples TRBV7-2 to TRBJ1-5; possibly TRBD1 for D (6 bases). From germline, CDR1 is SGHTA and CDR2 FQGNSA. CDR3 length: 18 residues. Deletions cut 2 bases from V and 1 base from J, with 18 bases between. CDR3 bases: TGTGCCAGCAGCTTAAGGGCGGGCTGGACAGTAAGCAATCAGCCCCAGCATTTT. Translated, it gives CASSLRAGWTVSNQPQHF.

This clone showed up just a few times. This sequence joins TRBV7-2 and TRBJ1-5; no clear D. V lost 3 bases and J 8 bases, leaving 11 bases between the germline ends. The CDR3 sequence is 13 residues long. CDR1 SGHTA and CDR2 FQGNSA come from the germline V gene. Here the CDR3 DNA reads TGTGCCAGCAGCTTGTCGAAAGTTGAGCCCCAGCATTTT. As protein: CASSLSKVEPQHF.

On this clone itself: Because the CDR3's place on the DNA is in doubt, the DNA is left out and the CDR3 is given as listed by TCRdb. The chain recombines TRBV10-3 with TRBJ1-2. The CDR3 is 16 amino acids long, termini counted. Germline V gene data show CDR1 as ENHRY and CDR2 as SYGVKD. The CDR3 is CAIIFGEDTHDDGYTF.

This clone was seen only once. In nucleotides, the CDR3 is TGTGCCAGCAGCTTAGATAATGGGGACTATGGCTACACCTTC. It translates to CASSLDNGDYGYTF. The J gene is TRBJ1-2, the V gene TRBV11-2; D is uncertain. This CDR3 has 14 residues. V was pared by 0 bases and J by 3 bases, with 8 bases between. Looked up from germline, CDR1 is SGHAT and CDR2 is FQNNGV.

The V call is TRBV19, the J call TRBJ1-1; D might be TRBD1 (6 bases). The CDR3 spans 13 residues. V was cut by 1 base and J by 8 bases, with 11 bases left in between. Germline V gives CDR1 LNHDA, CDR2 SQIVND (reference sequence). CDR3 region: CASSIVIGTEAFF. The DNA of the CDR3 is TGTGCCAGTAGTATAGTCATCGGGACAGAAGCTTTCTTT.

This chain joins TRBV7-3 and TRBJ2-5; D not certain. The germline CDR1 and CDR2 sequences are SGHTA and FQGTGA. Trimming removed 2 bases at V and 4 bases at J, with 8 bases between. This CDR3 region has 13 residues. The chain's CDR3 is CASSLAQTETQYF. CDR3 bases: TGTGCCAGCAGCTTAGCACAGACAGAGACCCAGTACTTC.

The chain links TRBV19 to TRBJ2-3, with D uncertain. CDR1 LNHDA and CDR2 SQIVND come from the germline V gene (reference sequence). The CDR3 runs to 14 residues. V shed 8 bases and J shed 1 base, with 13 bases lying between them. The CDR3 region is CASGEQSGTDTQYF. The CDR3 region has the DNA TGTGCCAGTGGAGAGCAATCTGGCACAGATACGCAGTATTTT.

V is TRBV19 and J is TRBJ2-7, with D maybe TRBD2 (6 bases). The germline V gene has CDR1 LNHDA and CDR2 SQIVND (reference sequence). The CDR3 runs to 16 residues. The ends were cut back, 3 bases at V and 6 bases at J, with 21 bases in the middle. DNA of the CDR3: TGTGCCAGTAGTATGGGGGGAGCAGGGTCGGTCTCCGAGCAGTACTTC. It encodes CASSMGGAGSVSEQYF.

V is TRBV19 and J is TRBJ2-3, with 10 bases fitting TRBD2. CDR1 LNHDA and CDR2 SQIVND come from the germline V gene (reference sequence). This CDR3 comprises 14 residues. With 5 bases clipped from V and 4 bases from J, the junction kept 3 bases outside the gene matches. The CDR3 spells CASSLAGAADTQYF. For the CDR3, the DNA is TGTGCCAGTAGTCTAGCGGGGGCGGCAGATACGCAGTATTTT.